Many counts were recorded for the clone carrying this TCR beta chain. This CDR3 spans 15 amino acids. The germline CDR1 and CDR2 sequences are MNHEY and SMNVEV (reference sequence). V lost 5 bases to trimming and J lost 2 bases, with 12 bases between them. Some clones are missing from TCRdb's copy, which holds only in-frame ones; the method was immunoSEQ multiplex PCR. The sample contains about 300,000 clones, about 93% of which appear only once. It was during active infection that Seattle patients were enrolled and then longitudinally followed. The data were obtained in a study of blood T cell repertoires in COVID-19.

V usage is TRBV27 and J usage is TRBJ2-2; the D gene is possibly TRBD2 (6 bases). The sequencing sample was made of peripheral blood. This receptor was obtained from a woman aged 25 to 39 with COVID-19, enrolled during active disease. This CDR3 is CASSDRDSNTGELFF. Written as DNA, the CDR3 is TGTGCCAGCAGTGACCGGGACTCAAACACCGGGGAGCTGTTTTTT.